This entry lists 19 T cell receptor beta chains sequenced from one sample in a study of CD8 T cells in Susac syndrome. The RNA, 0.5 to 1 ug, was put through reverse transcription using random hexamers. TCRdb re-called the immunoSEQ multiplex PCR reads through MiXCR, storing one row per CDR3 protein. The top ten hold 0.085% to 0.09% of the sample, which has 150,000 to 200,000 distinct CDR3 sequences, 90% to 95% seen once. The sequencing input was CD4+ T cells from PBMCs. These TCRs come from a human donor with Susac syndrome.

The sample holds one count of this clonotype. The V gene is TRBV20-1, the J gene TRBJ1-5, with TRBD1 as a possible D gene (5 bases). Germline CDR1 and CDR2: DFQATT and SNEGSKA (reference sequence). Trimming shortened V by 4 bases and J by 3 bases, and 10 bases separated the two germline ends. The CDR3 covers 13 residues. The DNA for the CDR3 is TGCAGTGCTAATGACAGAAACAATCAGCCCCAGCATTTT. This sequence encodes CSANDRNNQPQHF.

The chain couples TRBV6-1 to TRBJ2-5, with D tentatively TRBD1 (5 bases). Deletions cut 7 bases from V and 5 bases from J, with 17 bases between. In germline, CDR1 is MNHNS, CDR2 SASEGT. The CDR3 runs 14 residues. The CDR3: CASTQLQGRETQYF. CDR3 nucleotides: TGTGCCAGCACCCAACTCCAGGGAAGGGAGACCCAGTACTTC.

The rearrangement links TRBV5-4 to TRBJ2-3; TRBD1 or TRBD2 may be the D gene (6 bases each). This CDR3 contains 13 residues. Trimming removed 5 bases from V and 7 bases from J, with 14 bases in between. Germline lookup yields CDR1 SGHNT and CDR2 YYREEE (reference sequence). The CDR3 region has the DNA TGTGCCAGCAGTGGGGGGCAAACCAATACGCAGTATTTT. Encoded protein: CASSGGQTNTQYF.

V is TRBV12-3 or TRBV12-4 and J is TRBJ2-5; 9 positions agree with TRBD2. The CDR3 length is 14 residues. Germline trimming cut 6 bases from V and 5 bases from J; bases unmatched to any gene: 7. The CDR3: CASRGSGSFETQYF. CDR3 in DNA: TGTGCCAGCAGAGGTAGCGGGAGTTTCGAGACCCAGTACTTC.

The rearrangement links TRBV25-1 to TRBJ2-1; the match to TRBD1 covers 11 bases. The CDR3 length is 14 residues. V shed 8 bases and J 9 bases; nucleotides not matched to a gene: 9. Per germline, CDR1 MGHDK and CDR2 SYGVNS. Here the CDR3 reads CASHTGTGGREQFF. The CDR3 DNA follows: TGTGCCAGCCATACCGGGACAGGGGGTCGTGAGCAGTTCTTC.

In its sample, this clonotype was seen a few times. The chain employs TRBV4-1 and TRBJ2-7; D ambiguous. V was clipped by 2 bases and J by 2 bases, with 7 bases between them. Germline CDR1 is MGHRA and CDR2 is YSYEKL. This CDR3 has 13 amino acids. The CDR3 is CASSQNRAYEQYF. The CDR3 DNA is TGCGCCAGCAGCCAAAACAGAGCCTACGAGCAGTACTTC.

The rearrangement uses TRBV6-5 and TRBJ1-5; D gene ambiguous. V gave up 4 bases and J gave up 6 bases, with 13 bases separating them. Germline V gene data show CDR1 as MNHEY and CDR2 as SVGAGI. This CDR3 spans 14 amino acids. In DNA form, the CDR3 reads TGTGCCAGCAGTTCACAAGTCGGCGGTCAGCCCCAGCATTTT. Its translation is CASSSQVGGQPQHF.

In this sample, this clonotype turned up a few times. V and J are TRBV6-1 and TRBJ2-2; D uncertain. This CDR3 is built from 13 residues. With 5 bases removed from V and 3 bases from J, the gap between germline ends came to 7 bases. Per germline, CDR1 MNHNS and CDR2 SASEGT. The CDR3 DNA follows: TGTGCCAGCAGTCCCTGGGACACCGGGGAGCTGTTTTTT. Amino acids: CASSPWDTGELFF.

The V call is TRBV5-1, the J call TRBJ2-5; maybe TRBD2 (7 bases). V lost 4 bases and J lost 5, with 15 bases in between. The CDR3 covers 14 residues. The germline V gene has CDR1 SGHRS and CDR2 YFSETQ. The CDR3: CASSQGRAWETQYF. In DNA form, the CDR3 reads TGCGCCAGCAGCCAGGGGAGGGCGTGGGAGACCCAGTACTTC.

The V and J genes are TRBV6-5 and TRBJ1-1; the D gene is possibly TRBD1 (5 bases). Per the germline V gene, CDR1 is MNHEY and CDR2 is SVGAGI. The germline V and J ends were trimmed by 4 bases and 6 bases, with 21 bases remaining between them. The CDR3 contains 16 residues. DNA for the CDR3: TGTGCCAGCAGTTGGGATGGGACGGCGGGTGAATCTGAAGCTTTCTTT. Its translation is CASSWDGTAGESEAFF.

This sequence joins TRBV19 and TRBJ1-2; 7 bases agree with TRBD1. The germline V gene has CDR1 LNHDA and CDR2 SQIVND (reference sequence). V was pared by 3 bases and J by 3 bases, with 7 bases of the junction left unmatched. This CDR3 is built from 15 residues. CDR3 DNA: TGTGCCAGTAGTATCCCAGGGGGGATTGACTATGGCTACACCTTC. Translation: CASSIPGGIDYGYTF.

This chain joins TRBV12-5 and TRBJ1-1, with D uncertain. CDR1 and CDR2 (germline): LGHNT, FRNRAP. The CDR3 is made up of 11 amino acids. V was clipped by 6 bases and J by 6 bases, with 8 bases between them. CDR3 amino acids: CASGLNAEAFF. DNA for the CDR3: TGTGCTAGTGGACTTAACGCTGAAGCTTTCTTT.

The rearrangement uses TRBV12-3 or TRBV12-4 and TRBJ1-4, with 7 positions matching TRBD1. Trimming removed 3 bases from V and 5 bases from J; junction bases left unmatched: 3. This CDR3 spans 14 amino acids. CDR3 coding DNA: TGTGCCAGCAGTTTGGGACAGCACAATGAAAAACTGTTTTTT. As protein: CASSLGQHNEKLFF.

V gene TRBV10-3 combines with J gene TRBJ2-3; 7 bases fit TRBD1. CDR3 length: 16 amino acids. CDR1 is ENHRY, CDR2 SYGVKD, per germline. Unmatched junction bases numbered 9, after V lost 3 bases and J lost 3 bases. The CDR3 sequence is CAISDGARGRTDTQYF. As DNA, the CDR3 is TGTGCCATCAGTGATGGGGCGAGGGGGCGGACAGATACGCAGTATTTT.

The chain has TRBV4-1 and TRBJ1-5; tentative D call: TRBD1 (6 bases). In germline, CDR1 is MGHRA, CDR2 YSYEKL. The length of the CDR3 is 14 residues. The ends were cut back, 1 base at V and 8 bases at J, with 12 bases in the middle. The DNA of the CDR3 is TGCGCCAGCAGCCAAGTTAGGGGGACAAAGCCCCAGCATTTT. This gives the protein CASSQVRGTKPQHF.

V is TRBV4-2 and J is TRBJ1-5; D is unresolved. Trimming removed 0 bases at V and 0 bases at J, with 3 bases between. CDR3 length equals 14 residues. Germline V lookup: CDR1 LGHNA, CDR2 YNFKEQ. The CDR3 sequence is CASSQDPSNQPQHF. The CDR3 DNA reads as TGTGCCAGCAGCCAAGACCCTAGCAATCAGCCCCAGCATTTT.

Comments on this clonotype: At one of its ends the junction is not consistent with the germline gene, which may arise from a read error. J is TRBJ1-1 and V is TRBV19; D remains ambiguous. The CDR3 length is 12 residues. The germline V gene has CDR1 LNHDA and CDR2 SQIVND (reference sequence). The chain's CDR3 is CASSRRDWEKIF. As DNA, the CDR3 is TGTGCCAGTAGCCGTCGCGACTGGGAGAAGATCTTT.

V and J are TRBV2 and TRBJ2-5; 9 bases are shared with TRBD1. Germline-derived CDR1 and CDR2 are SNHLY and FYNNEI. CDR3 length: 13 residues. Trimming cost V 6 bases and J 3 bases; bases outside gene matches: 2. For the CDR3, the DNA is TGTGCCAGCAGCGGGACAGGGAAAGAGACCCAGTACTTC. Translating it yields CASSGTGKETQYF.

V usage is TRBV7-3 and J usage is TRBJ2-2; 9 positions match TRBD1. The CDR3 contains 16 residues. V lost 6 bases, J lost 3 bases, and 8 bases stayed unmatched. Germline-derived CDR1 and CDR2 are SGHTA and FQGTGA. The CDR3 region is CASRPNRGQDTGELFF. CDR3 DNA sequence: TGTGCCAGCAGACCAAACAGGGGGCAGGACACCGGGGAGCTGTTTTTT.